The present entry profiles one T cell receptor beta chain with its context. Its antigen remains unknown. The data belong to a study of shared clonotypes between healthy human individuals. Findings and caveats of the study: Non-shared clonotypes were found to have lower generation probabilities than the clonotypes that were shared by all four of the sorted-subset donors.

The length of the CDR3 is 16 residues. Germline V gene sequence: CDR1 SQVTM, CDR2 ANQGSEA. V lost 0 bases, J lost 7 bases, and 9 bases stayed unmatched. The naive CD8 fraction comprised CD45RO-negative cells positively selected for CCR7 and excluded terminally differentiated effector memory CD45RA+ cells. Evenly divided among several immunoSEQ plates was the genomic DNA of each subset. Source study methods: ImmunoSEQ output held junction-only sequences without quality scores, so filtering differed. Libraries were prepared by immunoSEQ multiplex PCR; TCRdb keeps only in-frame clonotypes and omits some of them. V and J calls and clone size are given by that table; D and trimming were obtained from the DNA. Counted here are some 2,000,000 clones, over 85% occurring once; the ten biggest clones make up 0.9% to 1.4%.

Sequenced material: naive CD8+ T cells sorted from blood. The sequence came from a man aged 18-30 years in good health. V usage is TRBV29-1 and J usage is TRBJ2-1; 10 nucleotides match TRBD1. The CDR3 region has the DNA TGCAGCGTTGAAGATACTAGACAGGGGGCTGTGAATGAGCAGTTCTTC. This gives the protein CSVEDTRQGAVNEQFF.